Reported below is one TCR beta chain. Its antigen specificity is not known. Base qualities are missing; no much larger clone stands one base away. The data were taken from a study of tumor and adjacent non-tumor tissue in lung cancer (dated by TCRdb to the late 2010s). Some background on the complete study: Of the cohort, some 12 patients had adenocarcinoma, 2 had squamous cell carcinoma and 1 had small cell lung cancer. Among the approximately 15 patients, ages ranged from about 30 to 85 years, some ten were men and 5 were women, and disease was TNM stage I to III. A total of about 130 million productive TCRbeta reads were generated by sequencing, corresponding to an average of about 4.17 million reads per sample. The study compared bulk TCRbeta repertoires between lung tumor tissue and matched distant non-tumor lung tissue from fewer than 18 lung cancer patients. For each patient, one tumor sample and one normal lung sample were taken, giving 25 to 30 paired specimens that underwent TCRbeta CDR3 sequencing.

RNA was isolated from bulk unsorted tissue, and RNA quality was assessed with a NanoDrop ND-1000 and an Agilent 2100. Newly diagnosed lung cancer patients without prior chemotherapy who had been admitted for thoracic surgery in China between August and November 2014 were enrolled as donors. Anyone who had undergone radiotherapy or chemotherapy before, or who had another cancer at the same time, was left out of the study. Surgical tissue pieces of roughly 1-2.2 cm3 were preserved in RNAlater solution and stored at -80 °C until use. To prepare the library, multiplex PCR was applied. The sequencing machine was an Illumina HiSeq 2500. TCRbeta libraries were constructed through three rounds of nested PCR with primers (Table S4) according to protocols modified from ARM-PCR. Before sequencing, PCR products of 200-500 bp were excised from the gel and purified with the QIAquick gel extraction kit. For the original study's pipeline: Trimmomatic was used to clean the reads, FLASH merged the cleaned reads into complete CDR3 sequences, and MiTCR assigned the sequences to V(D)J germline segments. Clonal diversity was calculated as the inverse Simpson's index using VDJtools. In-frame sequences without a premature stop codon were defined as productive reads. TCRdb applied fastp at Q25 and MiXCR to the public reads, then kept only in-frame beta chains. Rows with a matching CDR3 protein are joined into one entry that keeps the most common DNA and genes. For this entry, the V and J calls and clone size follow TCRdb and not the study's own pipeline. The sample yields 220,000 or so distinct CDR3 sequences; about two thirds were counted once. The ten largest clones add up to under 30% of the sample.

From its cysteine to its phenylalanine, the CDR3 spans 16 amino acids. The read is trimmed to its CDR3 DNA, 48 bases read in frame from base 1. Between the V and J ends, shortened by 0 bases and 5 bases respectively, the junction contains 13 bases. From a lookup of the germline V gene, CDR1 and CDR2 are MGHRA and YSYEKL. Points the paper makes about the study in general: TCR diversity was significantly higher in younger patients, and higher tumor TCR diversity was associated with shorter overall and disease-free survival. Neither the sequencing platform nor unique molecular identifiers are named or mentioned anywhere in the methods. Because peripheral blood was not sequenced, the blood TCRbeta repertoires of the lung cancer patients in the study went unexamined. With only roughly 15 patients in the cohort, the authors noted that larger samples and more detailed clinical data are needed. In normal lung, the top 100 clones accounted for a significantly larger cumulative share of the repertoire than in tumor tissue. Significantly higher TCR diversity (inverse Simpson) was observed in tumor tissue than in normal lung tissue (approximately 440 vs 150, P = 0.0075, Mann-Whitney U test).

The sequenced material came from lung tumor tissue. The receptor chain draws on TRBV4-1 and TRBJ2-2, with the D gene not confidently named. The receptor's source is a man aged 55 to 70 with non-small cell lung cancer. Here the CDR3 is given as CASSQDLGWDTGELFF. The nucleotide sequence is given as TGCGCCAGCAGCCAAGATCTTGGCTGGGATACCGGGGAGCTGTTTTTT.